Presented here are 5 T cell receptor beta chains from one specimen sequenced in a study of blood T cells in healthy people across ages. Using a J-beta primer mix together with a sample-barcoded 5' primer, a second PCR was run for roughly 7 to 11 cycles. Each CDR3 protein gets one entry after TCRdb re-called the 5' RACE reads with MiXCR. The sample has about 780,000 distinct CDR3 sequences, roughly 24% seen once; the top ten hold less than 3.5%. The sample was also reused in another study, on T cells of mothers and their children.

Sequences were obtained from blood. Receptor source: a boy between 5 and 17 years old in good health.

This clonotype showed up just a few times. The chain has TRBV9 and TRBJ2-5; tentative D call: TRBD1 (7 bases). This CDR3 comprises 16 residues. Trimming removed 0 bases from V and 2 bases from J, with 14 bases in between. Looked up from germline, CDR1 is SGDLS and CDR2 is YYNGEE. This CDR3 reads CASSVVAGGSQETQYF. Written as DNA, the CDR3 is TGTGCCAGCAGCGTAGTGGCAGGGGGGTCACAAGAGACCCAGTACTTC.

Only a few counts were recorded for this clonotype. CDR3 sequence: CASSPRKELQGGKNIQYF. CDR3 coding DNA: TGTGCCAGCAGCCCGCGCAAGGAGCTACAGGGAGGCAAAAACATTCAGTACTTC. V and J are TRBV7-9 and TRBJ2-4; D is tentatively TRBD1 or TRBD2 (6 bases each). Germline loops: CDR1 SEHNR, CDR2 FQNEAQ (reference sequence). V lost 5 bases and J lost 3, with 23 bases in between. The CDR3 totals 18 residues. Using reference TRBV7-9 and TRBJ2-4 for the parts outside the CDR3, the full variable domain is DTGVSQNPRHKITKRGQNVTFRCDPISEHNRLYWYRQTLGQGPEFLTYFQNEAQLEKSRLLSDRFSAERPKGSFSTLEIQRTEQGDSAMYLCASSPRKELQGGKNIQYFGAGTRLSVL.

This clonotype was seen many times. V gene TRBV5-1 combines with J gene TRBJ2-5; TRBD2 agrees at 11 bases. This CDR3 contains 15 residues. The germline CDR1 and CDR2 sequences are SGHRS and YFSETQ. V lost 4 bases to trimming and J lost 1 base; unmatched junction nucleotides: 3. CDR3 in DNA: TGCGCCAGCAGCAGCGGGACTAGCGGCCAAGAGACCCAGTACTTC. It is translated as CASSSGTSGQETQYF.

The chain couples TRBV14 to TRBJ2-1; D possibly corresponds to TRBD2 (6 bases). CDR3 size: 15 residues. Per germline, CDR1 SGHDN and CDR2 FVKESK. The V and J ends lost 5 bases and 4 bases respectively, with 15 bases between them. This chain's CDR3 is CASSSPPGEYNEQFF. The CDR3 DNA is TGTGCCAGCAGCTCCCCGCCGGGGGAGTACAATGAGCAGTTCTTC.

CDR3 protein: CASSLAVLAGLYQETQYF. CDR3 coding DNA: TGTGCCAGCAGTTTAGCGGTTTTAGCGGGGTTGTACCAAGAGACCCAGTACTTC. The chain employs TRBV12-3 or TRBV12-4 and TRBJ2-5; 8 bases match TRBD2. V lost 0 bases to trimming and J lost 0 bases; unmatched junction nucleotides: 9. This CDR3 spans 18 amino acids.